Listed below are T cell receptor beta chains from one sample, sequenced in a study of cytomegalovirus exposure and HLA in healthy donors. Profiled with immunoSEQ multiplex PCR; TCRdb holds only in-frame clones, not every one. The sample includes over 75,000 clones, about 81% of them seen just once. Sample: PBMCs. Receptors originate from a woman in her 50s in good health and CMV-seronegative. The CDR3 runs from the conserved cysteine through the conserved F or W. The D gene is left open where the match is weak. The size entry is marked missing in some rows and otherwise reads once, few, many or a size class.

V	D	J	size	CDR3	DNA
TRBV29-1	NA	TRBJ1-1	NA	CSVTTRQIFKAFF	TGCAGCGTTACAACAAGACAGATATTCAAAGCTTTCTTT
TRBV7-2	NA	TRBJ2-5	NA	CASSLWGGLTYETQYF	TGTGCCAGCAGCTTATGGGGGGGGCTTACATACGAGACCCAGTACTTC
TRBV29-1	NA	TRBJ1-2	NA	CSVEDKANYGYTF	TGCAGCGTTGAGGACAAGGCTAACTATGGCTACACCTTC
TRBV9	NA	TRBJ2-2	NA	CASSVGGKNTGELFF	TGTGCCAGCAGCGTAGGAGGGAAGAACACCGGGGAGCTGTTTTTT
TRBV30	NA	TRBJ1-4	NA	CAWSQGEKLFF	TGTGCCTGGTCTCAGGGTGAAAAACTGTTTTTT
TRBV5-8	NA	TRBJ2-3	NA	CASSSQGDTQYF	TGTGCCAGCAGCTCCCAGGGGGATACGCAGTATTTT
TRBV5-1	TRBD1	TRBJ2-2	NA	CASSYTGGASGELFF	TGCGCCAGCAGCTACACAGGGGGCGCGTCCGGGGAGCTGTTTTTT
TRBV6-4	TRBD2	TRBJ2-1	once	CASSDPAGLAGDWGTNEQFF	TGTGCCAGCAGTGACCCCGCGGGACTAGCGGGGGACTGGGGAACCAATGAGCAGTTCTTC
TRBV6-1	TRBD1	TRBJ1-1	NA	CASVGDRLNTEAFF	TGTGCCAGCGTGGGGGACAGACTTAACACTGAAGCTTTCTTT
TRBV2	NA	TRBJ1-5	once	CASSADRFSNQPQHF	TGTGCCAGCAGTGCCGACAGGTTTAGCAATCAGCCCCAGCATTTT
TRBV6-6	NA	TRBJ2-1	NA	CASSSNEQFF	TGTGCCAGCAGCTCCAATGAGCAGTTCTTC
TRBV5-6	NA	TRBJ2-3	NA	CASSSSLSGSTDTQYF	TGTGCCAGCAGCTCCTCACTTAGCGGTAGCACAGATACGCAGTATTTT
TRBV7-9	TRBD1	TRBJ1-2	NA	CASSLFLGGTGGHGYTF	TGTGCCAGCAGCTTATTCTTGGGCGGGACAGGGGGTCACGGCTACACCTTC
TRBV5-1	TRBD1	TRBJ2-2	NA	CASSGIGQGNTGELFF	TGCGCCAGCAGCGGGATTGGACAGGGAAACACCGGGGAGCTGTTTTTT
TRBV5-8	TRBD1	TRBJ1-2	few	CASSLTGQNYGYTF	TGTGCCAGCAGCTTGACGGGACAGAACTATGGCTACACCTTC
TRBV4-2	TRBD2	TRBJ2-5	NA	CASSRALGGSKETQYF	TGTGCCAGCAGCCGAGCTCTGGGGGGGTCCAAAGAGACCCAGTACTTC
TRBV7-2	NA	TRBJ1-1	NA	CASSLEQGVNTEAFF	TGTGCCAGCAGCTTAGAACAGGGCGTAAACACTGAAGCTTTCTTT
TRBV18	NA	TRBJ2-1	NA	CASSPLQDNEQFF	TGTGCCAGCTCACCTCTGCAGGACAATGAGCAGTTCTTC
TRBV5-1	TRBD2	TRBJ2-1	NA	CASSTQAGPRVNEQFF	TGCGCCAGCAGCACACAAGCGGGGCCCCGCGTAAATGAGCAGTTCTTC
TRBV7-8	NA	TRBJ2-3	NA	CASRYRGRGAADTQYF	TGTGCCAGCAGGTATAGAGGTCGGGGGGCGGCAGATACGCAGTATTTT
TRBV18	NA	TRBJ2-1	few	CASSLDRARGWNEQFF	TGTGCCAGCTCACTGGACCGCGCTCGGGGGTGGAATGAGCAGTTCTTC
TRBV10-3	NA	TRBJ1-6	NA	CAISEVQGEWPLHF	TGTGCCATCAGTGAGGTACAGGGCGAGTGGCCCCTCCACTTT
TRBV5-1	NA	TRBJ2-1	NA	CASSLEGASYNEQFF	TGCGCCAGCAGCTTGGAAGGGGCTTCCTACAATGAGCAGTTCTTC
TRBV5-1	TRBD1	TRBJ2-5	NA	CASSLAQGQLQETQYF	TGCGCCAGCAGCTTGGCCCAGGGACAGTTACAAGAGACCCAGTACTTC
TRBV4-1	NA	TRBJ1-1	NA	CASSPRQGNTEAFF	TGCGCCAGCAGCCCAAGGCAGGGTAACACTGAAGCTTTCTTT
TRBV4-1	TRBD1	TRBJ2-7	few	CASSPGQGAYEQYF	TGCGCCAGCAGCCCGGGACAGGGCGCCTACGAGCAGTACTTC
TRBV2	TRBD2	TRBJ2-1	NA	CASSPGLAGDEQFF	TGTGCCAGCAGCCCGGGACTAGCGGGAGACGAGCAGTTCTTC
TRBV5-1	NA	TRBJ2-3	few	CASSSRFTDTQYF	TGCGCCAGCAGCTCCCGGTTCACAGATACGCAGTATTTT
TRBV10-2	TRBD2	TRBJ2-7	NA	CASSGAREGWYEQYF	TGCGCCAGCAGCGGTGCTCGGGAGGGCTGGTACGAGCAGTACTTC
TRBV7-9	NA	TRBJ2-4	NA	CASSSEYIQYF	TGTGCCAGCAGCTCCGAGTACATTCAGTACTTC